This TCR beta chain is from a study of a mutant IDH1 vaccine in newly diagnosed glioma. Overall study context: Treated patients were around 60% male, approximately 38% female, mean age about 41 years. Before enrollment, patients got radiotherapy alone, temozolomide alone, or mostly the combination.

Germline loops: CDR1 MNHNS, CDR2 SASEGT. Trimming at V came to 9 bases and at J to 5 bases, leaving 13 bases not matched to a gene. The length of the CDR3 is 15 residues. The sample's time point: week 11, during vaccination. Each vaccine dose was 300 ug of mutant IDH1 20-mer peptide, with topical imiquimod. Whole-study results and caveats: With respect to changes in top peripheral T cell clonotypes, pseudoprogression seemed unrelated. Immune responses induced by vaccination arose in just under 95% of the patients.

Method: immunoSEQ multiplex PCR; TCRdb's copy keeps in-frame clones and lacks some. The sample has about 25,000 clones; approximately 80% are singletons. As regards this clone: Its antigen remains unknown.

The chain combines TRBV6-1 with TRBJ1-2; TRBD1 matches 9 bases. This TCR came from a woman under 30 with glioma. Sample: PBMCs, taken from a glioma patient whose treatment included an IDH1 peptide vaccine. This CDR3 is CASRDREFSHYGYTF. The CDR3 region has the DNA TGTGCCAGTAGGGACAGGGAGTTCTCCCATTATGGCTACACCTTC.